This TCR beta chain is drawn from a study of cytomegalovirus exposure and HLA in healthy donors. Study results and limitations: In a later analysis, specific HLA alleles were associated with 15,000 to 20,000 TCR beta sequences at a 0.05 false discovery rate. In a later analysis, HLA-associated beta chains showed higher expansion and lower generation probabilities than comparable chains. The study designated roughly 150 TCR beta chains cytomegalovirus-associated. For most TCR sequences rarity was the rule, although some public TCRs occurred in many donors.

PCR was performed using 60 Vbeta and 13 Jbeta primers. Assay: immunoSEQ multiplex PCR; the TCRdb copy retains only in-frame clones and omits some. Seen here are approximately 150,000 clones, around 75% observed once, and the top ten hold roughly 2.9%. This clone was seen just once. Its specificity is not known. This CDR3 region has 13 residues. Germline V gene lookup returns CDR1 LNHNV and CDR2 YYDKDF (reference sequence). The germline V and J ends were trimmed by 8 bases and 3 bases, with 14 bases remaining between them. This chain links TRBV15 with TRBJ2-7, with a weak D call TRBD2 (6 bases). This sequence originates from a woman in her thirties in good health and CMV-seronegative. Material: PBMCs. The CDR3 here is CATSGGAYYEQYF. CDR3 sequence (DNA): TGTGCCACCTCCGGGGGAGCCTACTACGAGCAGTACTTC.